Following are 5 T cell receptor beta chains from one sample sequenced in a study of high-grade serous ovarian cancer treatment subgroups. TCRdb's copy holds only in-frame clones and misses some; the assay was immunoSEQ multiplex PCR. The data contain some 7,000 clones, 65% to 75% of them singletons. The tumor samples were collected prior to definitive surgery or chemotherapy. The sequencing sample was made of tumor tissue. The source is a human donor with high-grade serous ovarian cancer.

This sequence joins TRBV7-2 and TRBJ2-7; 11 nucleotides align to TRBD1. The CDR3 runs to 16 residues. Germline assignment: CDR1 SGHTA and CDR2 FQGNSA. V lost 2 bases and J lost 7; bases outside the gene matches: 10. CDR3 protein: CASSLIIGQGAGEQYF. Here the CDR3 DNA reads TGTGCCAGCAGCTTAATAATCGGACAGGGGGCGGGAGAGCAGTACTTC.

The chain combines TRBV2 with TRBJ2-3; 7 bases agree with TRBD1. CDR1 SNHLY and CDR2 FYNNEI come from the germline V gene. V shed 2 bases and J 2 bases; nucleotides not matched to a gene: 4. The length of the CDR3 is 15 residues. The DNA for the CDR3 is TGTGCCAGCAGTGAACGAGGGGGCACCACAGATACGCAGTATTTT. Residues: CASSERGGTTDTQYF.

This clone has more than one count but fewer than ten. CDR3 in amino acids: CASSPTQADQPQHF. DNA for the CDR3: TGTGCCAGCAGCCCTACACAGGCGGATCAGCCCCAGCATTTT. This chain uses TRBV7-9 with TRBJ1-5; a possible D gene is TRBD1 (5 bases). CDR3 length equals 14 residues. Germline V lookup: CDR1 SEHNR, CDR2 FQNEAQ (reference sequence). Trimming stripped 5 bases from V and 5 bases from J, with 13 bases between. Based on the CDR3 plus reference TRBV7-9 and TRBJ1-5, the full variable domain is DTGVSQNPRHKITKRGQNVTFRCDPISEHNRLYWYRQTLGQGPEFLTYFQNEAQLEKSRLLSDRFSAERPKGSFSTLEIQRTEQGDSAMYLCASSPTQADQPQHFGDGTRLSIL.

The chain is built from TRBV6-5 and TRBJ2-6; D uncertain. The CDR3 is made up of 15 amino acids. Germline V CDR1 and CDR2: MNHEY, SVGAGI. Between the trimmed V and J ends, which lost 5 bases and 4 bases, there was a span of 12 bases. CDR3 in amino acids: CASSVRPAGANVLTF. CDR3 coding DNA: TGTGCCAGCAGTGTAAGACCCGCCGGGGCCAACGTCCTGACTTTC.

This clone was seen a single time. This chain connects TRBV5-4 to TRBJ2-1; TRBD2 matches 11 bases. From germline, CDR1 is SGHNT and CDR2 YYREEE (reference sequence). The V and J ends lost 1 base and 6 bases, in that order; junction bases with no gene match: 6. The CDR3 spans 16 residues. The CDR3 loop reads CASSLSLAGGINEQFF. CDR3 nucleotides: TGTGCCAGCAGCTTGTCGCTAGCGGGAGGTATCAATGAGCAGTTCTTC. Full variable domain (missing parts from reference TRBV5-4 and TRBJ2-1): ETGVTQSPTHLIKTRGQQVTLRCSSQSGHNTVSWYQQALGQGPQFIFQYYREEENGRGNFPPRFSGLQFPNYSSELNVNALELDDSALYLCASSLSLAGGINEQFFGPGTRLTVL.